One sample yielded the 13 T cell receptor beta chains listed below, sequenced in a study of OX40 agonist ivuxolimab in advanced cancers. Measured with immunoSEQ multiplex PCR; TCRdb has only the in-frame clones, and not every one. Counted here are 95,000 to 150,000 clones, around 91% occurring once; the ten biggest clones make up around 0.55%. The specimen comprised CD4+ or CD8+ T cells sorted from blood, sampled in a trial of the OX40 agonist ivuxolimab. The source of these receptors is an adult with an advanced solid tumor such as melanoma, head and neck, liver or kidney cancer.

In DNA form, the CDR3 reads TGTGCCAGCAGCTTGGGGCAGGGGGCTGGGGCCAACGTCCTGACTTTC. Its protein is CASSLGQGAGANVLTF. The V gene is TRBV5-4, the J gene TRBJ2-6; TRBD1 matches 7 bases. The CDR3 loop spans 16 amino acids. Per germline, CDR1 SGHNT and CDR2 YYREEE (reference sequence). V was clipped by 0 bases and J by 2 bases; unmatched bases: 2.

The V call is TRBV18, the J call TRBJ1-2; tentatively, D is TRBD1 (5 bases). The CDR3 runs to 15 residues. Germline values: CDR1 KGHSH, CDR2 LQKENI. The ends were cut back, 3 bases at V and 8 bases at J, with 19 bases in the middle. The CDR3, as DNA: TGTGCCAGCTCACCCCGGGACGTAAGCCTCCAAGGCTACACCTTC. As protein: CASSPRDVSLQGYTF.

The chain has TRBV20-1 and TRBJ2-5; D remains unclear. The V gene's germline CDR1 is DFQATT and CDR2 SNEGSKA (reference sequence). Trimming pared 3 bases from V and 5 bases from J, leaving 4 bases between. CDR3 length: 10 amino acids. The CDR3, as DNA: TGCAGTGCTAGTGCTGAGACCCAGTACTTC. Translated: CSASAETQYF.

The rearrangement joins TRBV18 to TRBJ1-6; D may be TRBD1 (6 bases). Germline values: CDR1 KGHSH, CDR2 LQKENI. This CDR3 is built from 16 residues. Trimming cost V 0 bases and J 7 bases, with 13 bases left between them. The CDR3 spells CASSPPQDRPNSPLHF. CDR3 coding DNA: TGTGCCAGCTCACCACCCCAGGACAGACCAAATTCACCCCTCCACTTT.

The chain uses TRBV6-5 and TRBJ1-1; TRBD1 aligns across 7 bases. The CDR3 length is 13 residues. The V gene's germline CDR1 is MNHEY and CDR2 SVGAGI. Trimming removed 3 bases from V and 8 bases from J; junction bases left unmatched: 6. CDR3: CASSYGDRPEAFF. The DNA of the CDR3 is TGTGCCAGCAGTTATGGGGACAGACCCGAAGCTTTCTTT.

The chain is built from TRBV6-1 and TRBJ2-2, with D hard to call. The CDR3 has 14 amino acids. Trimming cost V 1 base and J 1 base, with 4 bases left between them. From germline, CDR1 is MNHNS and CDR2 SASEGT. This CDR3 is CASSEGRNTGELFF. CDR3 in DNA: TGTGCCAGCAGTGAAGGTCGGAACACCGGGGAGCTGTTTTTT.

The gene calls are TRBV28 and TRBJ1-1; the match to TRBD1 covers 7 bases. Germline lookup yields CDR1 MDHEN and CDR2 SYDVKM. CDR3 length equals 14 residues. Trimming removed 5 bases from V and 6 bases from J; junction bases left unmatched: 9. As DNA, the CDR3 is TGTGCCAGCAGTAGACAGGGTAGGTTCTCTGAAGCTTTCTTT. This gives the protein CASSRQGRFSEAFF.

The chain links TRBV5-1 to TRBJ2-3; 13 bases align to TRBD2. V lost 6 bases to trimming and J lost 3 bases; unmatched junction nucleotides: 7. The CDR3 is 16 residues long. CDR1 and CDR2 (germline): SGHRS, YFSETQ. The CDR3 DNA sequence: TGCGCCAGCACCTCCCTGACTAGCGGGGGGACAGATACGCAGTATTTT. Its protein is CASTSLTSGGTDTQYF.

This chain connects TRBV6-5 to TRBJ2-7; D is perhaps TRBD1 (5 bases). The CDR3 runs 12 residues. CDR1 MNHEY and CDR2 SVGAGI come from the germline V gene. The V end was cut by 4 bases, the J end by 1 base, with 5 bases between. In nucleotides, the CDR3 is TGTGCCAGCAGTTCAGGGTCCTACGAGCAGTACTTC. Translated: CASSSGSYEQYF.

The rearrangement joins TRBV7-9 to TRBJ2-7; 9 nucleotides match TRBD2. V shed 2 bases, J shed 4 bases, and the junction held 0 bases outside the gene matches. The CDR3 contains 13 residues. Germline V CDR1 and CDR2: SEHNR, FQNEAQ (reference sequence). The CDR3 loop is CASSLTSGYEQYF. The CDR3, as DNA: TGTGCCAGCAGCTTAACTAGCGGGTACGAGCAGTACTTC.

This clone has just one count. The CDR3 DNA is TGTGCCAGCAGCTGGCTAGCGGGGGCGGCCGGGGAGCTGTTTTTT. Its translation: CASSWLAGAAGELFF. The genes are TRBV7-2 and TRBJ2-2; 10 bases are a match to TRBD2. The CDR3 length is 15 residues. Trimming removed 4 bases from V and 6 bases from J; junction bases left unmatched: 5. CDR1 and CDR2 from the germline V gene are SGHTA and FQGNSA.

The gene calls are TRBV7-9 and TRBJ1-4; D might be TRBD1 (5 bases). Germline CDR1 and CDR2: SEHNR and FQNEAQ (reference sequence). The CDR3 spans 17 residues. Trimming took 5 bases from V and 0 from J, leaving 16 bases between them. CDR3: CASSRPTGPATNEKLFF. CDR3 nucleotide sequence: TGTGCCAGCAGCCGCCCAACGGGGCCTGCAACTAATGAAAAACTGTTTTTT.

The chain is built from TRBV6-4 and TRBJ1-1, with D tentatively TRBD1 (5 bases). V gave up 0 bases and J gave up 2 bases, with 10 bases separating them. The CDR3 runs 15 residues. Germline CDR1 reads MRHNA; CDR2 reads SNTAGT. The CDR3 region has the DNA TGTGCCAGCAGTGACTCGAAGGGGAATAACACTGAAGCTTTCTTT. This sequence encodes CASSDSKGNNTEAFF.